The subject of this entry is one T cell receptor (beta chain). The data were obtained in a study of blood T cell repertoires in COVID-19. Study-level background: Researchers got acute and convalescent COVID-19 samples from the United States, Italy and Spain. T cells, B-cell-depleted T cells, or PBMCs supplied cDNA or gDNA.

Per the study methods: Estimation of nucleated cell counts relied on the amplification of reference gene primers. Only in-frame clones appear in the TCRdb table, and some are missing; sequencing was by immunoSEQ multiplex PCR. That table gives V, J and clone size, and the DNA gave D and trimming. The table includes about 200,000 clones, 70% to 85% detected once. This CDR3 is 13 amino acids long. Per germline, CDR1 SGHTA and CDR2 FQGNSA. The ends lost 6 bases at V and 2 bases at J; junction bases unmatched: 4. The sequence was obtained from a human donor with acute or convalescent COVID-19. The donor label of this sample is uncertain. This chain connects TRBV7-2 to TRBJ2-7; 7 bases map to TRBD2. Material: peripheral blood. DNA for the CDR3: TGTGCCAGCAGACCCGGACTAGCCTACGAGCAGTACTTC. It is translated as CASRPGLAYEQYF.